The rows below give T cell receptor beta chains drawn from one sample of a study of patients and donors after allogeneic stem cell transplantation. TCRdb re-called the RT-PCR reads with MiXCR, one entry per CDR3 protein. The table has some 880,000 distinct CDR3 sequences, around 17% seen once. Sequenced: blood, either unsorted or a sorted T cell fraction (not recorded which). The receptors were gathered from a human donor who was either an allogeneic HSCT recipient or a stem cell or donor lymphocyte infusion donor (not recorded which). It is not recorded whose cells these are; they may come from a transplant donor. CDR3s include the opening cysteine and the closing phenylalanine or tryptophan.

CDR3 protein: CASSLEPSRSQETQYF; J gene: TRBJ2-5; V gene: TRBV5-4
CDR3 protein: CASSESGRIDTEAFF; J gene: TRBJ1-1; V gene: TRBV7-2
CDR3 protein: CASSKTANSGRAYNEQFF; J gene: TRBJ2-1; V gene: TRBV21-1
CDR3 protein: CASSAVRRGRWNYGYTF; J gene: TRBJ1-2; V gene: TRBV2
CDR3 protein: CASSPAGRRGTYEQYF; J gene: TRBJ2-7; V gene: TRBV7-2
CDR3 protein: CASSLVRSLPNYGYTF; J gene: TRBJ1-2; V gene: TRBV5-5
CDR3 protein: CSAQNRGQDGYTF; J gene: TRBJ1-2; V gene: TRBV20-1
CDR3 protein: CASSLGFSTDTQYF; J gene: TRBJ2-3; V gene: TRBV5-6
CDR3 protein: CASSLGRTGRYNEQFF; J gene: TRBJ2-1; V gene: TRBV7-2
CDR3 protein: CASSNLGDSPLHF; J gene: TRBJ1-6; V gene: TRBV4-1
CDR3 protein: CASSPTAVDTQYF; J gene: TRBJ2-3; V gene: TRBV9
CDR3 protein: CASSPGSLLYEQYF; J gene: TRBJ2-7; V gene: TRBV5-1
CDR3 protein: CAISEFTGASSYNEQFF; J gene: TRBJ2-1; V gene: TRBV10-3
CDR3 protein: CASSPPDQGRPDTQYF; J gene: TRBJ2-3; V gene: TRBV12-3/TRBV12-4
CDR3 protein: CASYRPMGSGTDTQYF; J gene: TRBJ2-3; V gene: TRBV5-5
CDR3 protein: CATMTGMKAEAFF; J gene: TRBJ1-1; V gene: TRBV4-1
CDR3 protein: CSAVSSRTDTQYF; J gene: TRBJ2-3; V gene: TRBV20-1
CDR3 protein: CASSLSGGGVGTEAFF; J gene: TRBJ1-1; V gene: TRBV7-2
CDR3 protein: CASSLHDQPQHF; J gene: TRBJ1-5; V gene: TRBV12-3/TRBV12-4
CDR3 protein: CASRASNYGYTF; J gene: TRBJ1-2; V gene: TRBV5-1
CDR3 protein: CSVEKSTEQFF; J gene: TRBJ2-1; V gene: TRBV29-1
CDR3 protein: CASSLIPGQGYNEQFF; J gene: TRBJ2-1; V gene: TRBV5-1
CDR3 protein: CASTMAGSWGETQYF; J gene: TRBJ2-5; V gene: TRBV7-9
CDR3 protein: CASSSGTSGIPGGETQYF; J gene: TRBJ2-5; V gene: TRBV5-6
CDR3 protein: CASSQDRDNYEQYF; J gene: TRBJ2-7; V gene: TRBV3-1
CDR3 protein: CASSFVTSGEGKFYEQYF; J gene: TRBJ2-7; V gene: TRBV12-3/TRBV12-4
CDR3 protein: CASSPQGQKNSPLHF; J gene: TRBJ1-6; V gene: TRBV18
CDR3 protein: CATKSSGATDTQYF; J gene: TRBJ2-3; V gene: TRBV24-1
CDR3 protein: CASTLRGSGNTIYF; J gene: TRBJ1-3; V gene: TRBV12-3/TRBV12-4
CDR3 protein: CASNSIAGSYNEQFF; J gene: TRBJ2-1; V gene: TRBV11-2
CDR3 protein: CASSPPNPGGRSGNTIYF; J gene: TRBJ1-3; V gene: TRBV18
CDR3 protein: CASSQSGQGKLFF; J gene: TRBJ1-4; V gene: TRBV14
CDR3 protein: CASSQDRPDRATEAFF; J gene: TRBJ1-1; V gene: TRBV4-1
CDR3 protein: CASSLVPGAAKNIQYF; J gene: TRBJ2-4; V gene: TRBV5-6
CDR3 protein: CASSILTRVEQYF; J gene: TRBJ2-4; V gene: TRBV28
CDR3 protein: CASSTPTLAGQETQYF; J gene: TRBJ2-5; V gene: TRBV6-2/TRBV6-3
CDR3 protein: CASSSQGQGNTEAFF; J gene: TRBJ1-1; V gene: TRBV7-9
CDR3 protein: CASSQERGIEQYF; J gene: TRBJ2-7; V gene: TRBV3-1
CDR3 protein: CASSLEGQGFGYTF; J gene: TRBJ1-2; V gene: TRBV7-8
CDR3 protein: CASRPAPAGEAFF; J gene: TRBJ1-1; V gene: TRBV6-2/TRBV6-3
CDR3 protein: CASSNLGRTGELFF; J gene: TRBJ2-2; V gene: TRBV7-3
CDR3 protein: CVSTLPRGTRTGELFF; J gene: TRBJ2-2; V gene: TRBV7-2
CDR3 protein: CASSFVSRAPTGELFF; J gene: TRBJ2-2; V gene: TRBV7-2
CDR3 protein: CASSQVFSYEQYF; J gene: TRBJ2-7; V gene: TRBV4-1
CDR3 protein: CASSRLRGECTF; J gene: TRBJ1-2; V gene: TRBV6-5
CDR3 protein: CASSLLLPLGGVTEAFF; J gene: TRBJ1-1; V gene: TRBV4-3
CDR3 protein: CASSRRGQEIVPIVSYNEQFF; J gene: TRBJ2-1; V gene: TRBV9
CDR3 protein: CASSLGPGDYEQYF; J gene: TRBJ2-7; V gene: TRBV5-5
CDR3 protein: CSARRPGLANNEQFF; J gene: TRBJ2-1; V gene: TRBV20-1
CDR3 protein: CASSLYLDSNQPQHF; J gene: TRBJ1-5; V gene: TRBV12-3/TRBV12-4
CDR3 protein: CAWSEGTGANVLTF; J gene: TRBJ2-6; V gene: TRBV30
CDR3 protein: CASTGQRFNYGYTF; J gene: TRBJ1-2; V gene: TRBV4-2
CDR3 protein: CASSLRQGLQNEQFF; J gene: TRBJ2-1; V gene: TRBV4-1
CDR3 protein: CASSYSGETYEQYF; J gene: TRBJ2-7; V gene: TRBV7-9
CDR3 protein: CSVPGGRNTGELFF; J gene: TRBJ2-2; V gene: TRBV20-1
CDR3 protein: CSVEKRNTDTQYF; J gene: TRBJ2-3; V gene: TRBV29-1
CDR3 protein: CASRPGQFYGYTF; J gene: TRBJ1-2; V gene: TRBV6-1